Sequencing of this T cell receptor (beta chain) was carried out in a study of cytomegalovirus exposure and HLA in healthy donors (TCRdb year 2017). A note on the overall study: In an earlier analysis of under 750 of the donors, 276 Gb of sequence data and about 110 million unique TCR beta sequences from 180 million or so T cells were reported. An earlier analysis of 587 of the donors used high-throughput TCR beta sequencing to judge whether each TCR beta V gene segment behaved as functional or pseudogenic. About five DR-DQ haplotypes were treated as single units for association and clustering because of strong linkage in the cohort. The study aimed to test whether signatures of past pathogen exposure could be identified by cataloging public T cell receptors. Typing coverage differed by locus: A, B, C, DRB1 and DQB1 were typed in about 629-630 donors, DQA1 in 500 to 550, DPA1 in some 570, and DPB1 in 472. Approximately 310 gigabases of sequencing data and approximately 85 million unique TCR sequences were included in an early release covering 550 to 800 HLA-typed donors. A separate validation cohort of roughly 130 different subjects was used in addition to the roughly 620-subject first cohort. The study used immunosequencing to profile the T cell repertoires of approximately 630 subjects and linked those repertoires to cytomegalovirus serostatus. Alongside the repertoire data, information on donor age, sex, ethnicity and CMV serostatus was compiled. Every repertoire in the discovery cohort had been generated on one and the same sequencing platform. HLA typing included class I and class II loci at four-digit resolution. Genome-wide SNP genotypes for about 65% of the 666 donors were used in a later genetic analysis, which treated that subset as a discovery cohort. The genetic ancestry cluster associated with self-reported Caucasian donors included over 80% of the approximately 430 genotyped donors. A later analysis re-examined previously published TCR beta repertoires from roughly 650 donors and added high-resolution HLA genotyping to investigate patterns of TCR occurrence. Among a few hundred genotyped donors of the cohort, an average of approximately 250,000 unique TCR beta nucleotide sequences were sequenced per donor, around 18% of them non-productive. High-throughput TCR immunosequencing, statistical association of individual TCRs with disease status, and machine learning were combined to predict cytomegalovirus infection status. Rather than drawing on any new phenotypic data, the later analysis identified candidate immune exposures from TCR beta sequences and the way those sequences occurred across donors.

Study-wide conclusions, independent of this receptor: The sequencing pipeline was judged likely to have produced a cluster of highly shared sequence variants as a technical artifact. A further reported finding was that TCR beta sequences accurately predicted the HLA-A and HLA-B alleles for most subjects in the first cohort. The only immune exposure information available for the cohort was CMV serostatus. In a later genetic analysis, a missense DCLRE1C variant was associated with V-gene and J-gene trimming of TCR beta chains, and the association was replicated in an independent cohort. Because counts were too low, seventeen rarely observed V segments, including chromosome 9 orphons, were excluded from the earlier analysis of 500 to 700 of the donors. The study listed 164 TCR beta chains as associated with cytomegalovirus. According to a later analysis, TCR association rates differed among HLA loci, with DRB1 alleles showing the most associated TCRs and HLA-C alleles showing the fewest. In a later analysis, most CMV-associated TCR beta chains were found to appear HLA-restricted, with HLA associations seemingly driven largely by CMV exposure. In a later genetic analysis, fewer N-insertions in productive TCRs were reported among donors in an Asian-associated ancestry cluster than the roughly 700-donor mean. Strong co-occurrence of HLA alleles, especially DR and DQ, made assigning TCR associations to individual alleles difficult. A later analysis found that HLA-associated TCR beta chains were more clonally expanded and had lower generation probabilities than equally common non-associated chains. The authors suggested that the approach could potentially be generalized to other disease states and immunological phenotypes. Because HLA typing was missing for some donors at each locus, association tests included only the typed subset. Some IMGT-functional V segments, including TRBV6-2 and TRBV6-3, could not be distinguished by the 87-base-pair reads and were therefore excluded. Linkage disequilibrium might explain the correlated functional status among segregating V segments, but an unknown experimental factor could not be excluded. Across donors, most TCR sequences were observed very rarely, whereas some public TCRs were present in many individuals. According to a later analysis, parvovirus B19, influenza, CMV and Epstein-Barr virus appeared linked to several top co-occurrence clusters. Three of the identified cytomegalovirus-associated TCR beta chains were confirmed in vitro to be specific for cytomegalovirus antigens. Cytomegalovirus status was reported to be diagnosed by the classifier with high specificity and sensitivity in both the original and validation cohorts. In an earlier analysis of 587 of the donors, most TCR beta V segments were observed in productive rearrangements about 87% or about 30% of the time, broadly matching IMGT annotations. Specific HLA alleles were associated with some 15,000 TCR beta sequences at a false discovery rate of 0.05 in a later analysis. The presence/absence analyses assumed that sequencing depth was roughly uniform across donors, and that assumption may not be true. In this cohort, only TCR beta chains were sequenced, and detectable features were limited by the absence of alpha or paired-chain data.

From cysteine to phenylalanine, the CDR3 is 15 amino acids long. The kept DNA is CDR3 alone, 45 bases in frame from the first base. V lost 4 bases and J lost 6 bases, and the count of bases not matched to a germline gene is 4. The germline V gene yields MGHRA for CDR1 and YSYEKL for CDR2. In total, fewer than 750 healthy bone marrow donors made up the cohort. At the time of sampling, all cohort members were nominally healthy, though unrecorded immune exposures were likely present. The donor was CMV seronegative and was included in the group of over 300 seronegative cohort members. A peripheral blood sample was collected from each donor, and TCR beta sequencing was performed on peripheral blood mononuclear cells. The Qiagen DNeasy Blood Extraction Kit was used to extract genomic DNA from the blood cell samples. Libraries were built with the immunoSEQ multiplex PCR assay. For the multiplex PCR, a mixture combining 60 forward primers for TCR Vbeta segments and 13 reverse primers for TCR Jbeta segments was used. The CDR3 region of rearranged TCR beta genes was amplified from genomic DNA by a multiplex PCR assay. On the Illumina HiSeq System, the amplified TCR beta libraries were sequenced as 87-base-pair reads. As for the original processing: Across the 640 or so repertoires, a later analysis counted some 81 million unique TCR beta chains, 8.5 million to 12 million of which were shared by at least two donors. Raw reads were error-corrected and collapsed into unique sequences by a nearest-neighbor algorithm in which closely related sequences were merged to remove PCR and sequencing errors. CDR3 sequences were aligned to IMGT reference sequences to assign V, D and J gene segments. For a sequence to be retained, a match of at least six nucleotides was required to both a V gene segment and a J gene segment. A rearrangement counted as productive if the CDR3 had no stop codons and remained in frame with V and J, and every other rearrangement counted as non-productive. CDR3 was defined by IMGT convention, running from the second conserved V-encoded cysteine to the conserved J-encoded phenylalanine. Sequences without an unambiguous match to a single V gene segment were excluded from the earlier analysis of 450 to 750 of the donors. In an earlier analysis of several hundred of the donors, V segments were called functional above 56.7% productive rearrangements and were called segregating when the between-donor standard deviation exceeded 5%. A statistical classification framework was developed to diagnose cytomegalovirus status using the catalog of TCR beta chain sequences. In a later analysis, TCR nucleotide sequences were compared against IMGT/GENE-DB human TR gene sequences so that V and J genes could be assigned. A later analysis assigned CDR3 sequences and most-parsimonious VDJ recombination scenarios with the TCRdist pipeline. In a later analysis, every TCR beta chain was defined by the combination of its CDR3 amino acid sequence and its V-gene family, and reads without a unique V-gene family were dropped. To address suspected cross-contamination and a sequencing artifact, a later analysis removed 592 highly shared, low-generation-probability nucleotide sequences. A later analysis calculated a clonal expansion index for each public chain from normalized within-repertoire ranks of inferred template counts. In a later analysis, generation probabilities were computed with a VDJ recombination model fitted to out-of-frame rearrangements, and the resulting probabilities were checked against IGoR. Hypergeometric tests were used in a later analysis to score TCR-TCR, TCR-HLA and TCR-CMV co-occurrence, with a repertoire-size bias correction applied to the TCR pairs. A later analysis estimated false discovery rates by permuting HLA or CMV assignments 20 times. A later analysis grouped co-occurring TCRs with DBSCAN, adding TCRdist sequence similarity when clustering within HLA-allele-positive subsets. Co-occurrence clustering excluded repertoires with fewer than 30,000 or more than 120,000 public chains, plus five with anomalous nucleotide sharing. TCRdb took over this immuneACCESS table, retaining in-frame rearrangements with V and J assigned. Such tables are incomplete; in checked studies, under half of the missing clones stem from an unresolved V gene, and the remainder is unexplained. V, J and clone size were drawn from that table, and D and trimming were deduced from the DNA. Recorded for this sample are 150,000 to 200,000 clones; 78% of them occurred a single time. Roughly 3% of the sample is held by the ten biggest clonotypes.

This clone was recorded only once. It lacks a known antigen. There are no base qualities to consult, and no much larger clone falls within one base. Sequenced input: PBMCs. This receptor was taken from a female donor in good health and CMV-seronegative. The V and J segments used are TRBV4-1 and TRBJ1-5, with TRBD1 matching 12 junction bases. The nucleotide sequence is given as TGCGCCAGCAGCCCCCGGGACAGGGGGCCTCAGCCCCAGCATTTT. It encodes CASSPRDRGPQPQHF.